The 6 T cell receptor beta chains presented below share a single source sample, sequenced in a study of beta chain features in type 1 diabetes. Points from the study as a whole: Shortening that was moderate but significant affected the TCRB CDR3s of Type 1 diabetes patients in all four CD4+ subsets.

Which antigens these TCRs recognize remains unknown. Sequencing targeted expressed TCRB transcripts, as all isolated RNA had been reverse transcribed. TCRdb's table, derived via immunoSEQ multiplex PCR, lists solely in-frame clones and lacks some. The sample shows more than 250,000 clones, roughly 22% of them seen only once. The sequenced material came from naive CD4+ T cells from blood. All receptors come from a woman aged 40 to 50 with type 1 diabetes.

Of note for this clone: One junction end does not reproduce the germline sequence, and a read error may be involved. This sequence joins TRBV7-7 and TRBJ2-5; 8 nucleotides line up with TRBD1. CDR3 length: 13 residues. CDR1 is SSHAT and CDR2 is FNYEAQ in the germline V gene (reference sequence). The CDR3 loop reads CASSPDRGETQYF. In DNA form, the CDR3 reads TGTGCTAGCAGCCCCGACAGGGGTGAGACCCAGTACTTC. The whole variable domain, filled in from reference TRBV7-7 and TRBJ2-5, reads GAGVSQSPRYKVTKRGQDVTLRCDPISSHATLYWYQQALGQGPEFLTYFNYEAQPDKSGLPSDRFSAERPEGSISTLTIQRTEQRDSAMYRCASSPDRGETQYFGPGTRLLVL.

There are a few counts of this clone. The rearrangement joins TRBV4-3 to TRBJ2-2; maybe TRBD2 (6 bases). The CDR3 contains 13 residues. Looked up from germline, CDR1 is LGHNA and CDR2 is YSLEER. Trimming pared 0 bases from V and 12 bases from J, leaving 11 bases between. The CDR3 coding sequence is TGCGCCAGCAGCCAAGAAGGGGCGGGGAAGCTGTTTTTT. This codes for CASSQEGAGKLFF.

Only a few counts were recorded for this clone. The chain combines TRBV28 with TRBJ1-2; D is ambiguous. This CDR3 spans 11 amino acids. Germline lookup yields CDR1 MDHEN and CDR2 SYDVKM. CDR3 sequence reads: CAYWGGYGYTF. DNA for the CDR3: TGTGCTTATTGGGGAGGCTATGGCTACACCTTC.

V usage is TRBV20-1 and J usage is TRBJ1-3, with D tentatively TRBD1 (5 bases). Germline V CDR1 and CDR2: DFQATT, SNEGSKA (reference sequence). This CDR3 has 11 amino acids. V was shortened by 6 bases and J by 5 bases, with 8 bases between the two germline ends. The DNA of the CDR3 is TGCAGTGCCCCGGACAGAAACACCATATATTTT. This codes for CSAPDRNTIYF.

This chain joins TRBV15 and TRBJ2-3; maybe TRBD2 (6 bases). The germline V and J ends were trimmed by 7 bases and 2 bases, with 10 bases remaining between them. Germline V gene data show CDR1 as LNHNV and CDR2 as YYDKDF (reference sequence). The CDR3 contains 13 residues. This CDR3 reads CATTRDSTDTQYF. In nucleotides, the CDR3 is TGTGCCACCACACGGGACTCCACAGATACGCAGTATTTT.

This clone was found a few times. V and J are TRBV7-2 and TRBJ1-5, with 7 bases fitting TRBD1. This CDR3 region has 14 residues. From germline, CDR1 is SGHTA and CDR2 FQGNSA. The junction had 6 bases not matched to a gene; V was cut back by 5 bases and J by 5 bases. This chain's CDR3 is CASSKTGEHQPQHF. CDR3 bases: TGTGCCAGCAGCAAAACAGGGGAACATCAGCCCCAGCATTTT.